This T cell receptor (beta chain) came from a study of T cells in Graves' hyperthyroidism and ophthalmopathy. Whole-study results and caveats: Blood samples included most of the expanded thyroid clonotypes exceeding 0.001.

Amplified regions were TCR beta CDR3 sequences from RNA transcripts. A set of HTBI primers served as the primers for a first-round RT-PCR of the TCR CDR3. TCRdb ran MiXCR on the multiplex PCR reads and lists one entry per CDR3 protein. The data contain 500,000 to 750,000 distinct CDR3 sequences, around 45% of them singletons. Hyperthyroidism patients were newly diagnosed, had disease duration under 2 months, and were aged 18 to 65 years. Patients having uncontrolled infection, another autoimmune disease, pregnancy or lactation were not included. The sample holds many counts of this clonotype. Its target is unknown. V gave up 5 bases and J gave up 2 bases, with 16 bases separating them. This CDR3 comprises 15 residues. CDR1 and CDR2 (germline): LNHDA, SQIVND (reference sequence).

This receptor was identified in a woman aged 18-29 years with Graves' hyperthyroidism. Sequencing used peripheral blood or thyroid tissue (not recorded which). This chain joins TRBV19 and TRBJ2-7; D is possibly TRBD1 or TRBD2 (5 bases each). The CDR3 DNA is TGTGCCAGTAGTCCAACTGGGGGACGGCCCTACGAGCAGTACTTC. Its translation: CASSPTGGRPYEQYF.